This T cell receptor (beta chain) was recorded in a study of cytomegalovirus exposure and HLA in healthy donors. The primer mix had 60 Vbeta and 13 Jbeta primers. Libraries were prepared by immunoSEQ multiplex PCR; TCRdb keeps only in-frame clonotypes and omits some of them. This sample has under 140,000 clones, with 75% to 90% found just once. The CDR3 consists of 16 residues. The germline V gene encodes CDR1 MGHRA and CDR2 YSYEKL. V lost 1 base and J lost 6, with 19 bases in between. The V gene is TRBV4-1, the J gene TRBJ2-7; D not certain. The specimen was PBMCs. This receptor was obtained from a man aged 40-49 years in good health and CMV-seronegative. CDR3 nucleotides: TGCGCCAGCAGCCAAGGACTGGCCTCCCGAAGTATCGAGCAGTACTTC. It yields the protein CASSQGLASRSIEQYF.